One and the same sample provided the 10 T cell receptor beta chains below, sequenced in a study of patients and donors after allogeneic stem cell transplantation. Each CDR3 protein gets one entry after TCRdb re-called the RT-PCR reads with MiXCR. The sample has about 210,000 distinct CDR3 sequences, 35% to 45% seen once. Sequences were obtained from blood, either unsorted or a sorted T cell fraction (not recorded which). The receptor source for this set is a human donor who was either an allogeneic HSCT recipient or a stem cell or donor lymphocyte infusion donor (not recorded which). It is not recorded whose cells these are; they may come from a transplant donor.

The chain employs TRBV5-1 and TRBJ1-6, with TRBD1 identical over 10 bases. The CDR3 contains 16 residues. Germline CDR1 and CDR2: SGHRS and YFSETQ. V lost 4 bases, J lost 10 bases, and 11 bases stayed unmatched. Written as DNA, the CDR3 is TGCGCCAGCAGCATTACGACAGGGGGCGGAGGATCACCCCTCCACTTT. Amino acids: CASSITTGGGGSPLHF.

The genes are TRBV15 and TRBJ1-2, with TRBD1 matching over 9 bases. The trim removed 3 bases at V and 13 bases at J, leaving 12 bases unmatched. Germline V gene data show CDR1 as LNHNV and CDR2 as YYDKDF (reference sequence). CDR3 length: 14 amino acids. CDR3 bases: TGTGCCACCAGCAGGGTTACCGGGACAGGGCCATCCACCTTC. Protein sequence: CATSRVTGTGPSTF.

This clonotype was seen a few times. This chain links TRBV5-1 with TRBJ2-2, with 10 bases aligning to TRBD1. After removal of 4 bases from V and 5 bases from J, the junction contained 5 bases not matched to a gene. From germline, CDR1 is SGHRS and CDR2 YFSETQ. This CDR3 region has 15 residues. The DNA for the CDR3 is TGCGCCAGCAGCCCTCCGGGACAGGGGACCGGGGAGCTGTTTTTT. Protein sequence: CASSPPGQGTGELFF.

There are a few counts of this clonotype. This chain's CDR3 is CASRLTGPNYGYTF. DNA for the CDR3: TGTGCCAGCAGGTTGACAGGGCCTAACTATGGCTACACCTTC. This sequence joins TRBV2 and TRBJ1-2, with 7 bases lining up with TRBD1. J lost 0 bases, V lost 6 bases, and 4 bases had no gene match. This CDR3 spans 14 amino acids. The germline CDR1 and CDR2 sequences are SNHLY and FYNNEI.

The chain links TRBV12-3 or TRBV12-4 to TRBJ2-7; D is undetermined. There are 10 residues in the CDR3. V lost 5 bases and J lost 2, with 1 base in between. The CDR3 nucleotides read TGTGCCAGCAGTCCCTACGAGCAGTACTTC. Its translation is CASSPYEQYF.

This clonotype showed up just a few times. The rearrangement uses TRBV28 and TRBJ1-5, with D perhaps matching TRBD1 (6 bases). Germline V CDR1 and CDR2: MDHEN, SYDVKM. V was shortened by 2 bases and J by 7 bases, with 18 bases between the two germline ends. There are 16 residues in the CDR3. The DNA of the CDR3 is TGTGCCAGCAGTTTAGGGGTAGGGGGTCGAGGGCAGCCCCAGCATTTT. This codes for CASSLGVGGRGQPQHF.

The CDR3 bases are TGCGCCAGCAGCTTTAGTAGCGGGACGCGTAACACAGATACGCAGTATTTT. Amino acids: CASSFSSGTRNTDTQYF. The rearrangement links TRBV5-1 to TRBJ2-3, with TRBD2 matching 8 bases. V lost 2 bases, J lost 2 bases, and 10 bases stayed unmatched. CDR3 length equals 17 residues. Looked up from germline, CDR1 is SGHRS and CDR2 is YFSETQ.

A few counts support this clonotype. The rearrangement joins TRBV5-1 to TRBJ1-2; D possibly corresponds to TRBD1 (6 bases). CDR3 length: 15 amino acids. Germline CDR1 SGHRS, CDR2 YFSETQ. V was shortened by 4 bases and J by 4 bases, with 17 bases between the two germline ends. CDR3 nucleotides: TGCGCCAGCAGCCGATCAGGGGAAGCGAGCTATGGCTACACCTTC. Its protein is CASSRSGEASYGYTF.

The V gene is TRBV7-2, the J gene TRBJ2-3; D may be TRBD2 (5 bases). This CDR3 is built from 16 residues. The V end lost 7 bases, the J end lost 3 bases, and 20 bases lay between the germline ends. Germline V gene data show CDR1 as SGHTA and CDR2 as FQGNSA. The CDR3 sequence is CASTHNTAGETDTQYF. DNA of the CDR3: TGTGCCAGCACCCACAATACGGCCGGGGAAACAGATACGCAGTATTTT.

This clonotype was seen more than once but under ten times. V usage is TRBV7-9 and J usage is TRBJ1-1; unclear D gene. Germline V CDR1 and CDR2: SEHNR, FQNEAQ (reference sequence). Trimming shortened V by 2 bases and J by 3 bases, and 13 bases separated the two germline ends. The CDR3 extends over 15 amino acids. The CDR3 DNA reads TGTGCCAGCAGCTTAAACATTGCCGGGGACACTGAAGCTTTCTTT. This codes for CASSLNIAGDTEAFF. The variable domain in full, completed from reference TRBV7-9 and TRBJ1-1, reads DTGVSQNPRHKITKRGQNVTFRCDPISEHNRLYWYRQTLGQGPEFLTYFQNEAQLEKSRLLSDRFSAERPKGSFSTLEIQRTEQGDSAMYLCASSLNIAGDTEAFFGQGTRLTVV.